The 16 T cell receptor beta chains below come from one sample, sequenced in a study of OX40 agonist ivuxolimab in advanced cancers. Assay: immunoSEQ multiplex PCR; the TCRdb copy retains only in-frame clones and omits some. The profile shows about 79,000 clones, more than 85% of them singletons. The source was CD4+ or CD8+ T cells sorted from blood, collected in a trial of the OX40 agonist ivuxolimab. The receptors were sampled from an adult with an advanced solid tumor such as melanoma, head and neck, liver or kidney cancer.

This clone was counted a single time. The chain employs TRBV19 and TRBJ2-2; no clear D. Germline V gene data show CDR1 as LNHDA and CDR2 as SQIVND (reference sequence). CDR3 size: 12 residues. The V gene lost 1 base and the J gene lost 4 bases, with 1 base spanning the gap. CDR3 DNA sequence: TGTGCCAGTAGTATAGTCACCGGGGAGCTGTTTTTT. Translating it yields CASSIVTGELFF.

The J gene is TRBJ2-1, the V gene TRBV10-3, with 8 nucleotides matching TRBD1. CDR1 is ENHRY, CDR2 SYGVKD, per germline. The junction had 13 bases not matched to a gene; V was cut back by 7 bases and J by 8 bases. The CDR3 sequence is 15 residues long. CDR3 DNA: TGTGCCATCAAGGGAGGACAGGGCCTTAGCGATGAGCAGTTCTTC. Encoded protein: CAIKGGQGLSDEQFF.

The chain employs TRBV7-2 and TRBJ1-4; 7 bases match TRBD1. There are 15 residues in the CDR3. J gave up 7 bases and V 1 base, and 6 bases lay outside the gene matches. Germline CDR1 SGHTA, CDR2 FQGNSA. The CDR3 DNA sequence: TGTGCCAGCAGCTTAGTCGGAGGGGGCATTGAAAAACTGTTTTTT. It yields the protein CASSLVGGGIEKLFF.

Here the CDR3 DNA reads TGTGCCAGCAGCTCCCGACAGGGGAAACGCAATGAGCAGTTCTTC. As protein: CASSSRQGKRNEQFF. This rearrangement joins TRBV5-4 to TRBJ2-1; 8 bases agree with TRBD1. Germline loops: CDR1 SGHNT, CDR2 YYREEE (reference sequence). The CDR3 runs 15 residues. V lost 3 bases to trimming and J lost 6 bases; unmatched junction nucleotides: 8.

This clone showed up just a few times. This rearrangement joins TRBV2 to TRBJ1-2; possible D gene TRBD1, 6 bases. Trimming took off 7 bases at V and 8 bases at J, with 29 bases between the two ends. Germline V gene data show CDR1 as SNHLY and CDR2 as FYNNEI. This CDR3 region has 17 residues. CDR3 loop: CASNFRLPKQGSGGYTF. The CDR3 bases are TGTGCCAGCAACTTTAGGTTACCTAAACAGGGATCAGGCGGCTACACCTTC.

The V call is TRBV6-1, the J call TRBJ2-7; tentatively, D is TRBD2 (5 bases). This CDR3 spans 12 amino acids. CDR1 and CDR2 (germline): MNHNS, SASEGT. Trimming removed 7 bases at V and 4 bases at J, with 11 bases between. CDR3 sequence reads: CASNDGEYEQYF. Written as DNA, the CDR3 is TGTGCCAGCAACGACGGGGAGTACGAGCAGTACTTC.

The chain employs TRBV2 and TRBJ2-2; D might be TRBD2 (5 bases). The germline CDR1 and CDR2 sequences are SNHLY and FYNNEI. Trimming shortened V by 4 bases and J by 3 bases, and 6 bases separated the two germline ends. This CDR3 is 13 amino acids long. The CDR3 DNA is TGTGCCAGCAGTGCGGGGTACACCGGGGAGCTGTTTTTT. It yields the protein CASSAGYTGELFF.

The V gene is TRBV7-9, the J gene TRBJ2-3, with 11 bases matching TRBD2. The germline gives CDR1 SEHNR, CDR2 FQNEAQ (reference sequence). With V trimmed by 5 bases and J by 4 bases, 8 bases remained unmatched. The CDR3 loop spans 16 amino acids. CDR3 in DNA: TGTGCCAGCAGCCCGCAACTAGCGGGAGTGGCAGATACGCAGTATTTT. It translates to CASSPQLAGVADTQYF.

The chain is built from TRBV14 and TRBJ2-1, with D perhaps being TRBD1 or TRBD2 (5 bases each). The V gene lost 2 bases and the J gene lost 11 bases, with 10 bases spanning the gap. This CDR3 is 12 amino acids long. CDR1 SGHDN and CDR2 FVKESK come from the germline V gene. CDR3 in DNA: TGTGCCAGCAGCCAAAATTGGGGACAGCAGTTCTTC. Amino acid sequence: CASSQNWGQQFF.

This clone was observed a single time. V and J are TRBV9 and TRBJ2-3; tentatively, D is TRBD1 or TRBD2 (5 bases each). CDR3 length: 19 amino acids. Germline V lookup: CDR1 SGDLS, CDR2 YYNGEE. The germline V and J ends were trimmed by 3 bases and 1 base, with 24 bases remaining between them. This chain's CDR3 is CASSDSYPRGAKRTDTQYF. In DNA, the CDR3 is TGTGCCAGCAGCGACTCCTACCCCCGGGGCGCGAAACGCACAGATACGCAGTATTTT.

This clone has only one observation. This sequence joins TRBV7-3 and TRBJ2-7; a possible D gene is TRBD2 (7 bases). Trimming took 1 base from V and 4 from J, leaving 14 bases between them. The CDR3 is 15 amino acids. Per germline, CDR1 SGHTA and CDR2 FQGTGA. Here the CDR3 reads CASSLRGGGPYEQYF. CDR3 nucleotide sequence: TGTGCCAGCAGCTTAAGGGGCGGGGGCCCTTACGAGCAGTACTTC.

This clone showed up just a few times. The V gene is TRBV2, the J gene TRBJ1-2, with D uncertain. The CDR3 spans 12 residues. Trimming took 6 bases from V and 7 from J, leaving 12 bases between them. Germline CDR1 SNHLY, CDR2 FYNNEI. The CDR3 protein is CASREIRAGYTF. Written as DNA, the CDR3 is TGTGCCAGCAGGGAGATAAGGGCTGGCTACACCTTC.

This clone was counted a few times. The V and J genes are TRBV28 and TRBJ1-1; D is uncertain. The germline gives CDR1 MDHEN, CDR2 SYDVKM. CDR3 length: 15 residues. V gave up 7 bases and J gave up 4 bases, with 19 bases separating them. The CDR3: CASNERTWSGTEAFF. In DNA form, the CDR3 reads TGTGCCAGCAACGAAAGGACGTGGTCAGGCACTGAAGCTTTCTTT.

The V gene is TRBV5-6, the J gene TRBJ1-6; no clear D gene. This CDR3 has 13 amino acids. The V gene's germline CDR1 is SGHDT and CDR2 YYEEEE. The V and J ends lost 1 base and 14 bases respectively, with 13 bases between them. CDR3: CASSLRQSLSLHF. CDR3 DNA sequence: TGTGCCAGCAGCTTGAGGCAGTCTCTATCCCTCCACTTT.

The V gene is TRBV19, the J gene TRBJ2-7, with D possibly being TRBD2 (5 bases). There are 12 residues in the CDR3. Germline loops: CDR1 LNHDA, CDR2 SQIVND (reference sequence). The V end was cut by 9 bases, the J end by 2 bases, with 11 bases between. The DNA of the CDR3 is TGTGCCAGCAGTGCCGGGACCTACGAGCAGTACTTC. It codes for CASSAGTYEQYF.

In the case of this clone: At one end, the junction sequence differs from germline, possibly due to a read error. The chain recombines TRBV7-7 with TRBJ2-2; D uncertain. CDR1 is SSHAT, CDR2 FNYEAQ, per germline (reference sequence). This CDR3 has 14 amino acids. The CDR3 sequence is CASKPWGLSGELFF. CDR3 DNA sequence: TGTGCTAGCAAACCCTGGGGTTTAAGCGGGGAGCTGTTTTTT.